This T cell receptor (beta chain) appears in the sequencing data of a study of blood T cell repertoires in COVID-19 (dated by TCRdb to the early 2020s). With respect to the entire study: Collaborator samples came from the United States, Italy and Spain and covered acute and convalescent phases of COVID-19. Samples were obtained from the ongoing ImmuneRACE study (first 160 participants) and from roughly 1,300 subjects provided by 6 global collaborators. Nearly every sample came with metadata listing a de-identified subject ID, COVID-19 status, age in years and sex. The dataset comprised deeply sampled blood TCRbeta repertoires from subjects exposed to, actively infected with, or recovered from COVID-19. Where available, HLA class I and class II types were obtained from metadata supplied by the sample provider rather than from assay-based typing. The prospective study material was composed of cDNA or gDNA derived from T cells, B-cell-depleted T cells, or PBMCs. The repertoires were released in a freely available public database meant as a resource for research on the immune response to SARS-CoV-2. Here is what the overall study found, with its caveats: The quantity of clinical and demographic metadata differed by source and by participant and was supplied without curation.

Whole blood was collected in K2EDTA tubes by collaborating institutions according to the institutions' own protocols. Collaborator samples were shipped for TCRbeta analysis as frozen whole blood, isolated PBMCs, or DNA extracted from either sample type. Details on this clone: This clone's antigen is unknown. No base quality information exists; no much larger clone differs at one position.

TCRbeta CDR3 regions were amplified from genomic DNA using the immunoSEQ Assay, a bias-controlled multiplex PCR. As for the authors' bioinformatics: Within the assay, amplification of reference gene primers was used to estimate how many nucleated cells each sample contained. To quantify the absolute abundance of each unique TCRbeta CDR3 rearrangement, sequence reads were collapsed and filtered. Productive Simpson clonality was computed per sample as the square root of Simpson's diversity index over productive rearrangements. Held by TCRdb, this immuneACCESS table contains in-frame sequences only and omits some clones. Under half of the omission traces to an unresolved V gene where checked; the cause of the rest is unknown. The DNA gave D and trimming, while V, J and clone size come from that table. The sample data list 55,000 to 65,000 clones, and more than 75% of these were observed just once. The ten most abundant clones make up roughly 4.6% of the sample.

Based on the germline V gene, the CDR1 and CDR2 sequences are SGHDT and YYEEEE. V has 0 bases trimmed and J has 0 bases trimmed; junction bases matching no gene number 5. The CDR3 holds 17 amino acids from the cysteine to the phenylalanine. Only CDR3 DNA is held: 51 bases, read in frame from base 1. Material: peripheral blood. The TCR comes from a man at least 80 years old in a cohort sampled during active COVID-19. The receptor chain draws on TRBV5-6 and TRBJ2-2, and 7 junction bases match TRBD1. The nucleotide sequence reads TGTGCCAGCAGCTTGGCCGGACAGGATACGAACACCGGGGAGCTGTTTTTT. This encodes CASSLAGQDTNTGELFF.